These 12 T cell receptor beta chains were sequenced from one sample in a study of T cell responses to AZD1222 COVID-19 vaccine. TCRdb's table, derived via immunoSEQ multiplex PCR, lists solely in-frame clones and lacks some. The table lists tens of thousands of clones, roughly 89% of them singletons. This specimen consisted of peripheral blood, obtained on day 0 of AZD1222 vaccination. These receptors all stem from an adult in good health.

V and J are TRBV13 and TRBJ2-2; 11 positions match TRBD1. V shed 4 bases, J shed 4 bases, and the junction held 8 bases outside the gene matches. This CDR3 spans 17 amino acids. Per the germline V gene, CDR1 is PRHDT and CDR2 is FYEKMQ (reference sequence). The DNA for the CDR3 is TGTGCCAGCAGCTCAGCCGGGACAGGGGGTCCCACCGGGGAGCTGTTTTTT. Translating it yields CASSSAGTGGPTGELFF. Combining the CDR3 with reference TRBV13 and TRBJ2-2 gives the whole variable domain AAGVIQSPRHLIKEKRETATLKCYPIPRHDTVYWYQQGPGQDPQFLISFYEKMQSDKGSIPDRFSAQQFSDYHSELNMSSLELGDSALYFCASSSAGTGGPTGELFFGEGSRLTVL.

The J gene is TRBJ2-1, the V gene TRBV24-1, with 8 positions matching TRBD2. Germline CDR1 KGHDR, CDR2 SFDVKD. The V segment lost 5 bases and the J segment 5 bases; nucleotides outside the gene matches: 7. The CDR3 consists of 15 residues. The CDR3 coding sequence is TGTGCCACCAGTGTGGCTTTAGCGGGGAACAATGAGCAGTTCTTC. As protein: CATSVALAGNNEQFF.

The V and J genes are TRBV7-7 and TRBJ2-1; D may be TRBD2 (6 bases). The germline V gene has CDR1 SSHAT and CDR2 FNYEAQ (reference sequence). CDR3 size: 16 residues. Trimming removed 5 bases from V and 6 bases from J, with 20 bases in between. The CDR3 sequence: CASSPMGGGSSNEQFF. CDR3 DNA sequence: TGTGCCAGCAGCCCGATGGGGGGAGGATCCAGCAATGAGCAGTTCTTC.

The CDR3 region has the DNA TGTGCCAGCAGCTTAGCGGCCGGAAGCTCCTACGAGCAGTACTTC. Protein product: CASSLAAGSSYEQYF. The rearrangement links TRBV11-3 to TRBJ2-7; no clear D gene. The CDR3 contains 15 residues. Germline CDR1 is SGHNT and CDR2 is YENEEA. Trimming took off 1 base at V and 0 bases at J, with 10 bases between the two ends.

Here the CDR3 reads CASRPTALTGIKQYF. CDR3 bases: TGTGCCAGTAGGCCCACCGCTCTGACAGGGATAAAGCAGTACTTC. The chain has TRBV19 and TRBJ2-7; 7 bases match TRBD1. The germline V gene encodes CDR1 LNHDA and CDR2 SQIVND (reference sequence). V lost 6 bases and J lost 8; bases outside the gene matches: 16. CDR3 length: 15 residues.

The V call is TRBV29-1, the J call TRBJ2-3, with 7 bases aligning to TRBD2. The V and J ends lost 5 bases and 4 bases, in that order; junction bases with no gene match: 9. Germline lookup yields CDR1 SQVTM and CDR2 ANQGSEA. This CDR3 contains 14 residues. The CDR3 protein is CSVREGGSADTQYF. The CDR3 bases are TGCAGCGTTAGGGAGGGCGGGAGCGCAGATACGCAGTATTTT.

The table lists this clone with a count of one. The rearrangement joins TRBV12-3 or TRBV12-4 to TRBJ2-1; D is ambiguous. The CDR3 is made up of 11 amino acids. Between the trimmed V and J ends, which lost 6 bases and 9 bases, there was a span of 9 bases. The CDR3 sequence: CASSFVAEQFF. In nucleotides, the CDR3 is TGTGCCAGCAGCTTCGTGGCTGAGCAGTTCTTC.

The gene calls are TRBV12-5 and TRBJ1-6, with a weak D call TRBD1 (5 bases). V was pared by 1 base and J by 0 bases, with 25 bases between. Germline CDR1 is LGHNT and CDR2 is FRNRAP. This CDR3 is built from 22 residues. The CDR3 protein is CASGLGTRALSTKSSYNSPLHF. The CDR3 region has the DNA TGTGCTAGTGGTTTGGGGACCAGGGCCCTTTCGACAAAAAGCTCCTATAATTCACCCCTCCACTTT.

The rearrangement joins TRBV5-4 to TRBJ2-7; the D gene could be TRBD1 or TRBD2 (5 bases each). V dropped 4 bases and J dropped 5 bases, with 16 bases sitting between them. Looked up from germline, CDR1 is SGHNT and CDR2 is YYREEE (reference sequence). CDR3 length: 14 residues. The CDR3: CASSTYSGTDEQYF. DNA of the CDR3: TGTGCCAGCAGCACATATTCCGGGACGGACGAGCAGTACTTC.

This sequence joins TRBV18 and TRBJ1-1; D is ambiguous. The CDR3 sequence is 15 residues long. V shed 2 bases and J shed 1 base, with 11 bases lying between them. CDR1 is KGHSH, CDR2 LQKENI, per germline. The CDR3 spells CASSPFGSTNTEAFF. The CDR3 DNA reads TGTGCCAGCTCACCATTCGGCAGTACGAACACTGAAGCTTTCTTT.

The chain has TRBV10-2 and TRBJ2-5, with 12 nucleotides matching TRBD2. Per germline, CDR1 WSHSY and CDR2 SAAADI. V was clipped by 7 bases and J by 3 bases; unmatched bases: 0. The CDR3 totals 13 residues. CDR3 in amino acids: CASTSGGEETQYF. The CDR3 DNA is TGCGCCAGCACTAGCGGGGGGGAAGAGACCCAGTACTTC.

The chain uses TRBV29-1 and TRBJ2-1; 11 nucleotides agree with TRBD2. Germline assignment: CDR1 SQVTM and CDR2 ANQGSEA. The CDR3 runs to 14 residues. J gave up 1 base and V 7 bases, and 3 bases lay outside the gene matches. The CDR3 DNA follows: TGCAGCGGACTAGCGGGGTGGTCCTACAATGAGCAGTTCTTC. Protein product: CSGLAGWSYNEQFF.